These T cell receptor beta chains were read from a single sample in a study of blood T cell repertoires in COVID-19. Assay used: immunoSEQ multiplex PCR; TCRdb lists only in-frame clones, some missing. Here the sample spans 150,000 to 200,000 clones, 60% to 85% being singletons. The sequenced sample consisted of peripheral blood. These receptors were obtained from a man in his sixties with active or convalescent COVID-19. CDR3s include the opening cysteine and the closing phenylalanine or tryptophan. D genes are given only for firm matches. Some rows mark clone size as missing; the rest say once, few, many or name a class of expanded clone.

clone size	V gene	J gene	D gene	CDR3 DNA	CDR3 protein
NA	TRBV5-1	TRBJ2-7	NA	TGCGCCAGCAGCTCATCGACTCTCCCTGACGAGCAGTACTTC	CASSSSTLPDEQYF
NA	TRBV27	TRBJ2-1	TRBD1	TGTGCCAGCTGGAACGGCGGACAGGGGGCCGGCAATGAGCAGTTCTTC	CASWNGGQGAGNEQFF
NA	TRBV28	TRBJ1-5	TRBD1	TGTGCCAGCAGTTTGTCCGGGACAGGGTTCAATCAGCCCCAGCATTTT	CASSLSGTGFNQPQHF
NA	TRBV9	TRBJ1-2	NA	TGTGCCAGCAGCGTAAGCCCGGGAGGCTATGGCTACACCTTC	CASSVSPGGYGYTF
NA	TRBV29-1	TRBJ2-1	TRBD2	TGCAGCGTTGAGGGACTAGCGGGATACAATGAGCAGTTCTTC	CSVEGLAGYNEQFF
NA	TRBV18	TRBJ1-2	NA	TGTGCCAGCTCACCTCAGCAGTCAGGGCCCAACTATGGCTACACCTTC	CASSPQQSGPNYGYTF
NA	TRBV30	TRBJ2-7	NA	TGTGCCTCCCAAAGTGGCCGAACAGGGTTCGAGCAGTACTTC	CASQSGRTGFEQYF
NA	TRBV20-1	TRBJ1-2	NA	TGCAGTGCTAGTAGGGGACTGGTCTATGGCTACACCTTC	CSASRGLVYGYTF
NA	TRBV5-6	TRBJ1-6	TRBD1	TGTGCCAGCAGCTTTGTGTGGACAGGGGGTGATTCACCCCTCCACTTT	CASSFVWTGGDSPLHF
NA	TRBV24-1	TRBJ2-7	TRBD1	TGTGCCACGGGACAGGGCTACGAGCAGTACTTC	CATGQGYEQYF
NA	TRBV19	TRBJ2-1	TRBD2	TGTGCCAGTAGTATAGGACTAGCGGCGGCCTACAATGAGCAGTTCTTC	CASSIGLAAAYNEQFF
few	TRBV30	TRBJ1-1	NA	TGTGCCTGGAGTATACCGACAGGAAACACTGAAGCTTTCTTT	CAWSIPTGNTEAFF
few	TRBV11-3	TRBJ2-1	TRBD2	TGTGCCAGCAGCTTAGGACTAGCGGGGGGCAATGAGCAGTTCTTC	CASSLGLAGGNEQFF
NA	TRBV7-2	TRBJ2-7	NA	TGTGCCAGCAGCTTAGCGGGGCCCTTCTCCGAGCAGTACTTC	CASSLAGPFSEQYF
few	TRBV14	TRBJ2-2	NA	TGTGCCAGCAGCCAACAAAGGACAATTAACACCGGGGAGCTGTTTTTT	CASSQQRTINTGELFF
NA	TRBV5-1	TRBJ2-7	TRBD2	TGCGCCAGCAGTCGCGGACTAGCGGGAGAATCAGAGCAGTACTTC	CASSRGLAGESEQYF
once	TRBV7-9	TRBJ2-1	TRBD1	TGTGCCAGCAGCTTCACCGGGACAGGGGGCGATGAGCAGTTCTTC	CASSFTGTGGDEQFF
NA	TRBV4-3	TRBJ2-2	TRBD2	TGCGCCAGCAGCCAGGGCCTCGGCGGGAGGGTCCTCGGCGGGGAGCTGTTTTTT	CASSQGLGGRVLGGELFF
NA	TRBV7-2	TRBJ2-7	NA	TGTGCCAGCAGCTTAGGGCTAGGGGCCTACGAGCAGTACTTC	CASSLGLGAYEQYF
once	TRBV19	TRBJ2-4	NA	TGTGCCAGTAGTATACGGGGGGCGAACATTCAGTACTTC	CASSIRGANIQYF
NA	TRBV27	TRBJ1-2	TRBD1	TGTGCCAGCAGGGTCGACAGGGGGCGAGGTGGCTACACCTTC	CASRVDRGRGGYTF
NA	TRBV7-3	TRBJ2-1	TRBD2	TGTGCCAGCAGCTTAAGCGGGACTAGCGGGATGGCGGGGTTCTTC	CASSLSGTSGMAGFF